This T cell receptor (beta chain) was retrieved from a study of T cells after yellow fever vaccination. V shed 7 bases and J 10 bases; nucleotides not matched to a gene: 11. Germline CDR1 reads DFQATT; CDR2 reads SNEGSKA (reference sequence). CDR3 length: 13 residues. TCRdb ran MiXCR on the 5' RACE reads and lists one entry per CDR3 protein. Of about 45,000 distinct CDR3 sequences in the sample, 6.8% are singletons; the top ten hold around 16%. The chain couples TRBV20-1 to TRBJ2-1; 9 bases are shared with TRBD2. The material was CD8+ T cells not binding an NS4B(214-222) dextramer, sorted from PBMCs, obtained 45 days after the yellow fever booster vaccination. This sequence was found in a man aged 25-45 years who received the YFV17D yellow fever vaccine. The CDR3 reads CSGESSGTQEQFF. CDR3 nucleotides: TGCAGTGGAGAGTCTAGCGGGACACAGGAGCAGTTCTTC.